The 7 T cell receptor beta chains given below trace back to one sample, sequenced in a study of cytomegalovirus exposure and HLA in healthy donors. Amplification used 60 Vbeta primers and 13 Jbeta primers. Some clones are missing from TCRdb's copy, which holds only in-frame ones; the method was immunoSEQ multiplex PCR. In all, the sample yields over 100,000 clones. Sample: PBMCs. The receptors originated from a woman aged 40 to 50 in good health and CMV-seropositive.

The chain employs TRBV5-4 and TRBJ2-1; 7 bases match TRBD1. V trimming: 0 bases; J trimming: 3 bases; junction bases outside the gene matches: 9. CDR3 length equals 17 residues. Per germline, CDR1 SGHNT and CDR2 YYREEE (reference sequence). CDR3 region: CASSLVGRQGFYNEQFF. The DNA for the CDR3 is TGTGCCAGCAGCTTGGTGGGGAGACAGGGCTTCTACAATGAGCAGTTCTTC.

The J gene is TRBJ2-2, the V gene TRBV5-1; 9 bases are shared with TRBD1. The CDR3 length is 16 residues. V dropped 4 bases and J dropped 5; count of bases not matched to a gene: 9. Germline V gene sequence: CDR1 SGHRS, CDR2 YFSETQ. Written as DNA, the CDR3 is TGCGCCAGCAGCCCCTCTGGGACAGGGAGGACCGGGGAGCTGTTTTTT. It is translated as CASSPSGTGRTGELFF. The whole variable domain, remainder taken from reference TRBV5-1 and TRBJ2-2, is KAGVTQTPRYLIKTRGQQVTLSCSPISGHRSVSWYQQTPGQGLQFLFEYFSETQRNKGNFPGRFSGRQFSNSRSEMNVSTLELGDSALYLCASSPSGTGRTGELFFGEGSRLTVL.

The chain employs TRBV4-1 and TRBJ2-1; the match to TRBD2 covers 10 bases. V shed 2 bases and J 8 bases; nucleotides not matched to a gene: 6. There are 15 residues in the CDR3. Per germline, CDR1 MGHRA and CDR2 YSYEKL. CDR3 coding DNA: TGCGCCAGCAGCCAAACTAGCGGGAACCACCATGAGCAGTTCTTC. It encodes CASSQTSGNHHEQFF.

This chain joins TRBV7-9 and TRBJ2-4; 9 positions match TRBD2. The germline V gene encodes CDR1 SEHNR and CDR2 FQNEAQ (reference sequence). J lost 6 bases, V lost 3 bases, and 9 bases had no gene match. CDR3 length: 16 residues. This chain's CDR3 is CASSLRLAEGANIQYF. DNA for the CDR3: TGTGCCAGCAGCTTGAGACTAGCGGAAGGGGCAAACATTCAGTACTTC.

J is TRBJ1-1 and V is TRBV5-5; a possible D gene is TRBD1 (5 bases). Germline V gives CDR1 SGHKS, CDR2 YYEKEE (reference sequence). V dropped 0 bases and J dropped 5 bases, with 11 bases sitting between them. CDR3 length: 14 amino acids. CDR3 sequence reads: CASSLAVGGTEAFF. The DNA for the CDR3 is TGTGCCAGCAGCTTGGCCGTGGGGGGTACTGAAGCTTTCTTT. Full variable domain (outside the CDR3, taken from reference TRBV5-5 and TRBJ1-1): DAGVTQSPTHLIKTRGQQVTLRCSPISGHKSVSWYQQVLGQGPQFIFQYYEKEERGRGNFPDRFSARQFPNYSSELNVNALLLGDSALYLCASSLAVGGTEAFFGQGTRLTVV.

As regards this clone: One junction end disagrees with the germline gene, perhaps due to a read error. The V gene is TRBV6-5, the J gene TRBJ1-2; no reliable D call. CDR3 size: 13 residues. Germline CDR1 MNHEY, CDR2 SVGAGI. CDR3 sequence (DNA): TGTGCCAGCAGAGACGCAGGTCGATATGGCTACGCCTTC. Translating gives CASRDAGRYGYAF.

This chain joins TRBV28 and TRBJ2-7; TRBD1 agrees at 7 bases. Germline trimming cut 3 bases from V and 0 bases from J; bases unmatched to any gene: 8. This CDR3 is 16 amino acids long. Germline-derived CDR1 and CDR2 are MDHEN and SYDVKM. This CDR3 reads CASSFPPRDSSYEQYF. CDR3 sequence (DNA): TGTGCCAGCAGTTTCCCACCTCGGGACAGCTCCTACGAGCAGTACTTC.